The 3 T cell receptor beta chains given below trace back to one sample, sequenced in a study of technical replicates of blood from a few donors (TCRdb year 2017). Libraries were made using the immunoSEQ multiplex PCR assay. Imported from immuneACCESS, the table was reduced by TCRdb to in-frame sequences with V and J called. These copies leave out some clones; in studies compared against another copy, an unresolved V gene accounts for under half, and the cause of the remainder is not known. Counted in this sample were 50,000 to 65,000 clones; approximately 92% of them appeared once. The ten largest clones add up to about 4.4% of the sample. The sequencing input was PBMCs. Receptors were obtained from a human donor in good health. Some clones in this sample may be carry-over from other donors' samples.

The chain joins TRBV4-3 to TRBJ2-7; D is unclear. This CDR3 is built from 15 residues. Trimming pared 0 bases from V and 2 bases from J, leaving 11 bases between. Per germline, CDR1 LGHNA and CDR2 YSLEER. The CDR3 reads CASSQESPGPYEQYF. The CDR3 DNA sequence: TGCGCCAGCAGCCAAGAAAGCCCTGGGCCCTACGAGCAGTACTTC.

V is TRBV5-4 and J is TRBJ1-1; a possible D gene is TRBD1 (6 bases). CDR3 length: 15 amino acids. Germline assignment: CDR1 SGHNT and CDR2 YYREEE (reference sequence). The V end was cut by 3 bases, the J end by 2 bases, with 14 bases between. This CDR3 is CASSYPGEGNTEAFF. The CDR3 DNA sequence: TGTGCCAGCAGCTACCCAGGGGAGGGAAACACTGAAGCTTTCTTT.

V and J are TRBV21-1 and TRBJ1-5. TRBV21-1 is reported as a pseudogene. The CDR3 sequence is 15 residues long. The CDR3 bases are TGTGCCAGCAGTTCGGGAGACGGTAGCAATCAGCCCCAGCATTTT. This encodes CASSSGDGSNQPQHF.